The 13 T cell receptor beta chains reported below all come from one sample, sequenced in a study of control samples from healthy donors and cancer patients. The data were produced by immunoSEQ multiplex PCR, yet TCRdb's version contains in-frame clones alone and is incomplete. Of under 150,000 clones in the sample, 85% to 95% were seen once. The sequencing sample was made of blood. The receptor set was obtained from a man aged 25-40 years in good health.

CDR3: CASSSSGGGGEQYF. The CDR3 DNA reads as TGCGCCAGCAGCTCCTCGGGGGGGGGCGGCGAGCAGTACTTC. The chain has TRBV5-1 and TRBJ2-7, with 8 bases aligning to TRBD2. This CDR3 region has 14 residues. The V gene end was trimmed by 3 bases and the J gene end by 6 bases; junction bases not matched to a gene: 8. Per germline, CDR1 SGHRS and CDR2 YFSETQ.

J is TRBJ2-7 and V is TRBV27; 12 bases align to TRBD2. The CDR3 has 16 residues. Germline CDR1 reads MNHEY; CDR2 reads SMNVEV (reference sequence). Trimming at V came to 5 bases and at J to 6 bases, leaving 11 bases not matched to a gene. CDR3 residues: CASSPSRLAGAGEQYF. The DNA for the CDR3 is TGTGCCAGCAGTCCTTCCCGACTAGCGGGGGCGGGCGAGCAGTACTTC.

This chain uses TRBV5-1 with TRBJ2-2; no clear D gene. Germline CDR1 SGHRS, CDR2 YFSETQ. V lost 1 base and J 1 base, leaving 8 bases between the germline ends. CDR3 length: 15 residues. Here the CDR3 reads CASSLWTENTGELFF. As DNA, the CDR3 is TGCGCCAGCAGCTTGTGGACCGAGAACACCGGGGAGCTGTTTTTT.

The table lists this clone with a count of one. The chain recombines TRBV6-5 with TRBJ1-1; 7 bases fit TRBD1. Germline-derived CDR1 and CDR2 are MNHEY and SVGAGI. The trim removed 6 bases at V and 1 base at J, leaving 2 bases unmatched. The CDR3 is 13 residues long. In nucleotides, the CDR3 is TGTGCCAGCAGCGGGACAGAGAACACTGAAGCTTTCTTT. This encodes CASSGTENTEAFF.

The sample holds one count of this clone. CDR3 DNA sequence: TGTGCCAGCTCACCGACAGGGTTCTATCGGGAGACCCAGTACTTC. It yields the protein CASSPTGFYRETQYF. The gene calls are TRBV18 and TRBJ2-5; 7 nucleotides match TRBD1. Germline assignment: CDR1 KGHSH and CDR2 LQKENI. Losses at the gene ends were 3 bases for V and 5 bases for J; bases not matched to a gene: 9. The CDR3 contains 15 residues.

The rearrangement links TRBV9 to TRBJ2-7; TRBD2 agrees at 7 bases. Trimming removed 0 bases from V and 0 bases from J; junction bases left unmatched: 3. The CDR3 runs to 15 residues. CDR1 is SGDLS and CDR2 is YYNGEE in the germline V gene. The chain's CDR3 is CASSVGAGSSYEQYF. The DNA for the CDR3 is TGTGCCAGCAGCGTAGGAGCGGGGTCCTCCTACGAGCAGTACTTC.

V is TRBV6-2 or TRBV6-3 and J is TRBJ2-1, with no clear D. The germline V gene encodes CDR1 MNHEY and CDR2 SVGEGT. The ends were cut back, 2 bases at V and 5 bases at J, with 13 bases in the middle. The CDR3 runs to 15 residues. For the CDR3, the DNA is TGTGCCAGCAGTTACGAGAAGCCCAATGACAATGAGCAGTTCTTC. Translation: CASSYEKPNDNEQFF.

The rearrangement joins TRBV7-8 to TRBJ1-1; TRBD1 is a possible D gene (6 bases). The CDR3 spans 15 residues. Trimming shortened V by 5 bases and J by 1 base, and 14 bases separated the two germline ends. The germline CDR1 and CDR2 sequences are SGHVS and FQNEAQ. CDR3 DNA sequence: TGTGCCAGCAGCCTCCGGACAGTTTCGAACACTGAAGCTTTCTTT. Its translation is CASSLRTVSNTEAFF.

The V and J genes are TRBV25-1 and TRBJ1-6, with unresolved D. From germline, CDR1 is MGHDK and CDR2 SYGVNS. This CDR3 has 13 residues. The ends were cut back, 5 bases at V and 6 bases at J, with 8 bases in the middle. Written as DNA, the CDR3 is TGTGCCAGCAGTAAGGCCATTAATTCACCCCTCCACTTT. It is translated as CASSKAINSPLHF. Combining the CDR3 with reference TRBV25-1 and TRBJ1-6 gives the whole variable domain EADIYQTPRYLVIGTGKKITLECSQTMGHDKMYWYQQDPGMELHLIHYSYGVNSTEKGDLSSESTVSRIRTEHFPLTLESARPSHTSQYLCASSKAINSPLHFGNGTRLTVT.

J is TRBJ1-2 and V is TRBV19, with unresolved D. Germline CDR1 is LNHDA and CDR2 is SQIVND (reference sequence). The CDR3 contains 17 residues. The V end was cut by 6 bases, the J end by 2 bases, with 22 bases between. CDR3 sequence: CASRARAGGLRNYGYTF. The CDR3 DNA is TGTGCCAGTAGAGCCCGGGCAGGAGGACTCCGAAACTATGGCTACACCTTC. Variable domain in full (rest from reference TRBV19 and TRBJ1-2): DGGITQSPKYLFRKEGQNVTLSCEQNLNHDAMYWYRQDPGQGLRLIYYSQIVNDFQKGDIAEGYSVSREKKESFPLTVTSAQKNPTAFYLCASRARAGGLRNYGYTFGSGTRLTVV.

This clone came up once. The chain employs TRBV28 and TRBJ2-7; D tentatively fits TRBD1 or TRBD2 (5 bases each). Trimming cost V 1 base and J 0 bases, with 13 bases left between them. The CDR3 is made up of 16 amino acids. Germline V gene sequence: CDR1 MDHEN, CDR2 SYDVKM. The CDR3 nucleotides read TGTGCCAGCAGTTTATTTGGGGGACCCCTCTCCTACGAGCAGTACTTC. Translating gives CASSLFGGPLSYEQYF.

The chain joins TRBV5-1 to TRBJ2-2; D is ambiguous. V lost 2 bases, J lost 7 bases, and 6 bases lay in between. The CDR3 has 12 amino acids. The germline V gene encodes CDR1 SGHRS and CDR2 YFSETQ. The CDR3 reads CASSFQDGELFF. The CDR3 DNA sequence: TGCGCCAGCAGCTTTCAAGACGGGGAGCTGTTTTTT.

The chain is built from TRBV18 and TRBJ1-2; no definite D call. The CDR3 sequence is 15 residues long. CDR1 KGHSH and CDR2 LQKENI come from the germline V gene. Trimming took off 1 base at V and 0 bases at J, with 9 bases between the two ends. The CDR3 DNA reads as TGTGCCAGCTCACCACAGGCGCCCACTAACTATGGCTACACCTTC. Its translation: CASSPQAPTNYGYTF.